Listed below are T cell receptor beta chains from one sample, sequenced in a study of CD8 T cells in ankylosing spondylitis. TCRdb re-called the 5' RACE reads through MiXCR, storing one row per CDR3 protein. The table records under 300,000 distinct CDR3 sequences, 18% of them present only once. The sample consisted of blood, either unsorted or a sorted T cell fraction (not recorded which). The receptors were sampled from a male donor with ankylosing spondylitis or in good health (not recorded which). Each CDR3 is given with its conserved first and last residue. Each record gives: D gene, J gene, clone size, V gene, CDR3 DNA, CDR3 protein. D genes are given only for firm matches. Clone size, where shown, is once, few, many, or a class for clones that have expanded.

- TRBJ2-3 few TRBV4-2 TGTGCCAGCAGCCAAGACTTGGAGAGGGATACGCAGTATTTT CASSQDLERDTQYF
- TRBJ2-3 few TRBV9 TGTGCCAGCAGCGTAGTGTTAACAGATACGCAGTATTTT CASSVVLTDTQYF
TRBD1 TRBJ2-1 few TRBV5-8 TGTGCCAGCAGATCGCGACAGGGGCTCTACAATGAGCAGTTCTTC CASRSRQGLYNEQFF
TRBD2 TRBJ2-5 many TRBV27 TGTGCCAGCAGCTGGACTAGCGGGAGGAAGGAGACCCAGTACTTC CASSWTSGRKETQYF
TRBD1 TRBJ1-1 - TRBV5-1 TGCGCCAGCAGCTTGACACAGGGGGCAGACACTGAAGCTTTCTTT CASSLTQGADTEAFF
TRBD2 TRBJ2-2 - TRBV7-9 TGTGCCAGCAACACGGGGACTAGCGGCGCGAACACCGGGGAGCTGTTTTTT CASNTGTSGANTGELFF
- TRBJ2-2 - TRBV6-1 TGTGCCAGCAGCTGGACGGAATCCTTCACCGGGGAGCTGTTTTTT CASSWTESFTGELFF
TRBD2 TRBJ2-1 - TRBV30 TGTGCCTGGGGTATAGCGGGAGCGCATGAGCAGTTCTTC CAWGIAGAHEQFF
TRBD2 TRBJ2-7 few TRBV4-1 TGCGCCAGCAGCCAAGCCCTAGCGGGGAGCTACGAGCAGTACTTC CASSQALAGSYEQYF
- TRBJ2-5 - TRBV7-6 TGTGCCAGCAGCCCTAGTCACCTTGTTGGGGAGACCCAGTACTTC CASSPSHLVGETQYF
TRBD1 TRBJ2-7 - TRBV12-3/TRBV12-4 TGTGCCAGCAGTTTTTCCGCAGGGGGCTCCGAGCAGTACTTC CASSFSAGGSEQYF
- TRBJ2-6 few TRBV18 TGTGCCAGCTCATCTCCCGGGGCCAACGTCCTGACTTTC CASSSPGANVLTF
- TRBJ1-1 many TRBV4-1 TGCGCCAGCAGCCCCACAAGCGGGTGGACTGAAGCTTTCTTT CASSPTSGWTEAFF
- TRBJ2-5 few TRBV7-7 TGTGCTAGCAGTCTTTACAGCGGTGAGACCCAGTACTTC CASSLYSGETQYF
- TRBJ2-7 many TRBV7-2 TGTGCCAGCAGCTATGGACATACCTACGAGCAGTACTTC CASSYGHTYEQYF
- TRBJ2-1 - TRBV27 TGTGCCAGCAGTTTATCGATAATAGCGGCCTACAATGAGCAGTTCTTC CASSLSIIAAYNEQFF
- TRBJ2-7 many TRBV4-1 TGCGCCAGCAGCCAAGATCCTGCAGCTGCCTACGAGCAGTACTTC CASSQDPAAAYEQYF
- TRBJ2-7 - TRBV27 TGTGCCAGCAGTTTATCCCCAGGGATGGTAGGCTACGAGCAGTACTTC CASSLSPGMVGYEQYF
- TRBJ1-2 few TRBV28 TGTGCCAGCAGCCGGCCGGGGAAGGGTGGCTACACCTTC CASSRPGKGGYTF
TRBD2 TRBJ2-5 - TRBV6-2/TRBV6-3 TGTGCCAGCAGTTATGTAGCGGGAGTGATGGAGACCCAGTACTTC CASSYVAGVMETQYF
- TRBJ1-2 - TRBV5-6 TGTGCCAGCAGCTTGGCCGTTGGGGGCTACACCTTC CASSLAVGGYTF
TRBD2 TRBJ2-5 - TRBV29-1 TGCAGCGTTGAAGAGGGGGAGGGCCAAGAGACCCAGTACTTC CSVEEGEGQETQYF
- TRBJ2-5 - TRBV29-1 TGCAGCGTTCTAAGCGCGCAAGAGACCCAGTACTTC CSVLSAQETQYF
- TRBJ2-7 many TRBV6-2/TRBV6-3 TGTGCCAGCAGCCCGCTCGGCGGGAACGGTTACGAGCAGTACTTC CASSPLGGNGYEQYF
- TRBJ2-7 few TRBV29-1 TGCAGCGTTGAAACGGACCTCAAATACGAGCAGTACTTC CSVETDLKYEQYF
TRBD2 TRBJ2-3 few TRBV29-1 TGCAGCGTTGAATTAGGGCTAGCGGGTTATTTAACTAGCACAGATACGCAGTATTTT CSVELGLAGYLTSTDTQYF
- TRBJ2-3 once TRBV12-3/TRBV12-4 TGTGCCAGCAGTTTAAGCCCATCCACAACAGATACGCAGTATTTT CASSLSPSTTDTQYF
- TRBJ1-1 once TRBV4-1 TGCGCCAGCAGCCAAAGAACGAACACCAACACTGAAGCTTTCTTT CASSQRTNTNTEAFF
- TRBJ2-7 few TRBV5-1 TGCGCCAGCAGCCCACTAACTTCGACAGGTACCGAGCAGTACTTC CASSPLTSTGTEQYF
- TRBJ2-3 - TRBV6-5 TGTGCCAGCAGTTACTACTCTGCTAGCACAGATACGCAGTATTTT CASSYYSASTDTQYF
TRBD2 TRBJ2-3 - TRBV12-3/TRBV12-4 TGTGCCAGCACTCGGGGGGTAAACACAGATACGCAGTATTTT CASTRGVNTDTQYF
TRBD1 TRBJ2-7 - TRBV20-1 TGCAGTGCTCCGACCGGGACAGGGGATCACGAGCAGTACTTC CSAPTGTGDHEQYF
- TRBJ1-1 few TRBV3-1 TGTGCCAGCAGCCAAGACTGGACGAACAGTGAAGCTTTCTTT CASSQDWTNSEAFF
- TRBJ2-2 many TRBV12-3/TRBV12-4 TGTGCCAGCAGGCCTGAGGGGGGTCACACCGGGGAGCTGTTTTTT CASRPEGGHTGELFF
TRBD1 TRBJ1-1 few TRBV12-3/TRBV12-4 TGTGCCAGCAGTGCCCACTTGACAGGGGACAATTGGGAAGCTTTCTTT CASSAHLTGDNWEAFF
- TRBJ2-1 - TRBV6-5 TGTGCCAGCAGTTACGACAGATTGTACAATGAGCAGTTCTTC CASSYDRLYNEQFF
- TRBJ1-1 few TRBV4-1 TGCGCCAGCAGCCATCCCTTGGGGGGAGTGCACACTGAAGCTTTCTTT CASSHPLGGVHTEAFF
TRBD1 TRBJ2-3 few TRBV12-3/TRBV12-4 TGTGCCAGCAGTCCCCATGTCCGCGACAGGGAGAGCACAGATACGCAGTATTTT CASSPHVRDRESTDTQYF
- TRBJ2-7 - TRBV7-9 TGTGCCAGCAGCTCCGAGTACGAGCAGTACTTC CASSSEYEQYF
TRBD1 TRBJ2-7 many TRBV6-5 TGTGCCAGCAGCGACAGGGGGTACGAGCAGTACTTC CASSDRGYEQYF
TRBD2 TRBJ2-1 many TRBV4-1 TGCGCCAGCAGCCAGGGACTAGCCTACAATGAGCAGTTCTTC CASSQGLAYNEQFF
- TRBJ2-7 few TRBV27 TGTGCCAGCGTCGATGGACGAACCTACGAGCAGTACTTC CASVDGRTYEQYF
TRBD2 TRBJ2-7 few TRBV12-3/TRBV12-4 TGTGCCAGCAGTTGGGCTAGCGGGGACTACGAGCAGTACTTC CASSWASGDYEQYF
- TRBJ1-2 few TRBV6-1 TGTGCCAGCAGACCCCGGGACCGAGCTATTTCAGGGTTATATGGCTACACCTTC CASRPRDRAISGLYGYTF
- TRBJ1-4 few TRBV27 TGTGCCAGCACCAAAAGTCCAGGGGCCGCTCTATATTTT CASTKSPGAALYF
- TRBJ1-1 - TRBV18 TGTGCCAGCTTACCACCGGGCAACACTGAAGCTTTCTTT CASLPPGNTEAFF
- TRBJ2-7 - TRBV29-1 TGCAGCGTTGAGCCAGGGGCACCCTACGAGCAGTACTTC CSVEPGAPYEQYF
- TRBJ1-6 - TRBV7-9 TGTACCAGCAGCCAGGGAGCGGGGGATTCACCCCTCCACTTT CTSSQGAGDSPLHF